Each of the 27 T cell receptor beta chains below was sequenced from the same sample in a study of identical twins. Each CDR3 protein is one row after TCRdb ran MiXCR on the 5' RACE reads. The table shows 550,000 to 800,000 distinct CDR3 sequences, with about 7.6% occurring only once. The sample also formed part of further work on yellow fever vaccine responses in identical twins.

Source material: PBMCs. All receptors come from a woman between 18 and 29 years old in good health.

There are a few counts of this clonotype. The rearrangement joins TRBV7-9 to TRBJ1-6; D possibly corresponds to TRBD1 (6 bases). Trimming took 3 bases from V and 9 from J, leaving 15 bases between them. This CDR3 comprises 15 residues. The V gene's germline CDR1 is SEHNR and CDR2 FQNEAQ (reference sequence). CDR3 in amino acids: CASSFGQGIGSPLHF. Here the CDR3 DNA reads TGTGCCAGCAGCTTCGGGCAGGGGATCGGTTCACCCCTCCACTTT. Full variable domain (outside the CDR3, taken from reference TRBV7-9 and TRBJ1-6): DTGVSQNPRHKITKRGQNVTFRCDPISEHNRLYWYRQTLGQGPEFLTYFQNEAQLEKSRLLSDRFSAERPKGSFSTLEIQRTEQGDSAMYLCASSFGQGIGSPLHFGNGTRLTVT.

DNA of the CDR3: TGTGCCAGCTCACTTCAACCGGGACTAGCAAACAATGAGCAGTTCTTC. Translated: CASSLQPGLANNEQFF. V usage is TRBV18 and J usage is TRBJ2-1; 9 bases line up with TRBD2. The CDR3 is made up of 16 amino acids. The J segment lost 5 bases and the V segment lost 4 bases, leaving 9 bases of the junction unmatched. Germline V gene lookup returns CDR1 KGHSH and CDR2 LQKENI.

This clonotype was observed many times. V and J are TRBV2 and TRBJ2-1; D not certain. The germline V and J ends were trimmed by 6 bases and 3 bases, with 6 bases remaining between them. This CDR3 has 12 amino acids. Per the germline V gene, CDR1 is SNHLY and CDR2 is FYNNEI. CDR3 in DNA: TGTGCCAGCAGACCTAACTACAATGAGCAGTTCTTC. Amino acid sequence: CASRPNYNEQFF.

The chain combines TRBV7-7 with TRBJ2-3, with 7 bases lining up with TRBD2. Germline V gene data show CDR1 as SSHAT and CDR2 as FNYEAQ (reference sequence). The CDR3 covers 16 residues. J gave up 4 bases and V 1 base, and 8 bases lay outside the gene matches. The CDR3 DNA is TGTGCCAGCAGCTTAGGACTAGCAAGTGTGTCAGATACGCAGTATTTT. It codes for CASSLGLASVSDTQYF.

This clonotype turned up a few times. The chain employs TRBV20-1 and TRBJ2-5; the D is unclear. Trimming took off 6 bases at V and 3 bases at J, with 11 bases between the two ends. The germline V gene encodes CDR1 DFQATT and CDR2 SNEGSKA (reference sequence). CDR3 size: 12 residues. The CDR3 DNA reads TGCAGTGCGAAATCTGGGGAAGAGACCCAGTACTTC. This sequence encodes CSAKSGEETQYF.

This clonotype was counted only a few times. This sequence joins TRBV3-1 and TRBJ2-1, with 10 nucleotides matching TRBD2. V dropped 0 bases and J dropped 4; count of bases not matched to a gene: 3. The CDR3 has 16 residues. Germline V CDR1 and CDR2: LGHDT, YNNKEL (reference sequence). The chain's CDR3 is CASSQDISGRYNEQFF. The CDR3 DNA reads as TGTGCCAGCAGCCAAGATATTAGCGGGAGGTACAATGAGCAGTTCTTC.

This clonotype was detected only a few times. The chain recombines TRBV6-5 with TRBJ2-1, with 10 bases that match TRBD1. V trimming: 0 bases; J trimming: 6 bases; junction bases outside the gene matches: 5. Germline V gives CDR1 MNHEY, CDR2 SVGAGI. The CDR3 length is 16 residues. The CDR3 sequence is CASSYSIGTGVNEQFF. CDR3 DNA: TGTGCCAGCAGTTACTCGATAGGGACAGGGGTCAATGAGCAGTTCTTC.

The genes are TRBV11-2 and TRBJ2-4; D remains unclear. Trimming pared 3 bases from V and 5 bases from J, leaving 5 bases between. There are 12 residues in the CDR3. Germline V gene lookup returns CDR1 SGHAT and CDR2 FQNNGV. Here the CDR3 reads CASSLQQNIQYF. The CDR3 DNA reads TGTGCCAGCAGCTTGCAGCAAAACATTCAGTACTTC.

This clonotype was counted only a few times. The chain couples TRBV28 to TRBJ2-7; no clear D. V lost 10 bases and J lost 4, with 17 bases in between. CDR1 and CDR2 from the germline V gene are MDHEN and SYDVKM. The CDR3 is 13 residues long. The CDR3 DNA sequence: TGTGCCAAAAACCCCCTCCCGAAATACGAGCAGTACGTC. It translates to CAKNPLPKYEQYV.

The DNA of the CDR3 is TGCGCCAGCAGCGTCCGACCCCGGGGGGAGACCCAGTACTTC. Amino acids: CASSVRPRGETQYF. The V gene is TRBV5-1, the J gene TRBJ2-5, with TRBD2 as a possible D gene (6 bases). Trimming took off 4 bases at V and 5 bases at J, with 15 bases between the two ends. This CDR3 has 14 residues. Germline V lookup: CDR1 SGHRS, CDR2 YFSETQ.

The sample holds one count of this clonotype. This sequence joins TRBV20-1 and TRBJ2-7; 15 bases line up with TRBD2. Trimming cost V 3 bases and J 0 bases; bases outside gene matches: 3. This CDR3 has 16 residues. Germline-derived CDR1 and CDR2 are DFQATT and SNEGSKA (reference sequence). In DNA, the CDR3 is TGCAGTGCTAGGGGGACTAGCGGGAGGCCCTCCTACGAGCAGTACTTC. As protein: CSARGTSGRPSYEQYF.

V is TRBV19 and J is TRBJ2-3; TRBD1 or TRBD2 may be the D gene (5 bases each). CDR1 and CDR2 from the germline V gene are LNHDA and SQIVND (reference sequence). The CDR3 contains 15 residues. Trimming removed 3 bases at V and 0 bases at J, with 10 bases between. The CDR3 nucleotides are TGTGCCAGTAGTATCCGGGACCGAAGCACAGATACGCAGTATTTT. It yields the protein CASSIRDRSTDTQYF.

The chain joins TRBV7-8 to TRBJ2-3; tentatively, D is TRBD1 (5 bases). V was trimmed by 4 bases and J by 2 bases, leaving 16 bases between them. The germline gives CDR1 SGHVS, CDR2 FQNEAQ. This CDR3 is built from 16 residues. The CDR3 DNA sequence: TGTGCCAGCAGCTCACCAACAGGATTATTCACAGATACGCAGTATTTT. Its protein product is CASSSPTGLFTDTQYF. Using reference TRBV7-8 and TRBJ2-3 for the parts outside the CDR3, the full variable domain is GAGVSQSPRYKVAKRGQDVALRCDPISGHVSLFWYQQALGQGPEFLTYFQNEAQLDKSGLPSDRFFAERPEGSVSTLKIQRTQQEDSAVYLCASSSPTGLFTDTQYFGPGTRLTVL.

This clonotype was counted ten times or more. The chain uses TRBV7-8 and TRBJ1-2; 7 nucleotides line up with TRBD1. In germline, CDR1 is SGHVS, CDR2 FQNEAQ. The CDR3 loop spans 15 amino acids. Trimming took 4 bases from V and 4 from J; bases not matched to a gene: 9. CDR3 residues: CASSSRGGGSYGYTF. The CDR3, as DNA: TGTGCCAGCAGCTCCAGGGGGGGGGGCAGCTATGGCTACACCTTC.

This chain links TRBV14 with TRBJ2-7; 7 bases are shared with TRBD2. The germline gives CDR1 SGHDN, CDR2 FVKESK. The CDR3 has 16 amino acids. Trimming took 3 bases from V and 0 from J; bases not matched to a gene: 8. Written as DNA, the CDR3 is TGTGCCAGCAGCCACCCGGGGAGGGATCTCTCCTACGAGCAGTACTTC. Its protein is CASSHPGRDLSYEQYF.

As concerns this clonotype: The junction differs from germline at one of its ends, possibly a read error. The chain employs TRBV6-4 and TRBJ2-2, with D perhaps matching TRBD2 (5 bases). CDR1 MRHNA and CDR2 SNTAGT come from the germline V gene. The CDR3 is 13 amino acids. Here the CDR3 reads CASSDSNTGEPFF. The CDR3 DNA sequence: TGTGCCAGCAGTGATTCTAACACCGGGGAGCCGTTTTTT.

A remark on this clonotype: A single base separates this from a much larger clone, so it may be a read error. The genes are TRBV27 and TRBJ2-1, with D possibly matching TRBD2 (5 bases). The length of the CDR3 is 14 residues. V shed 8 bases and J shed 5 bases, with 16 bases lying between them. CDR1 and CDR2 (germline): MNHEY, SMNVEV (reference sequence). CDR3 amino acids: CASGPFGGHNEQFF. The CDR3, as DNA: TGTGCCAGCGGACCGTTCGGAGGTCACAATGAGCAGTTCTTC.

The rearrangement uses TRBV4-1 and TRBJ2-2; D might be TRBD1 or TRBD2, each matching 5 bases. The ends were cut back, 1 base at V and 6 bases at J, with 18 bases in the middle. CDR1 is MGHRA, CDR2 YSYEKL, per germline. There are 17 residues in the CDR3. The DNA of the CDR3 is TGCGCCAGCAGCCAAGTCTTTATACTAATGGGGGCCGGGGAGCTGTTTTTT. Translated: CASSQVFILMGAGELFF.

This clonotype was seen ten or more times. CDR3 residues: CSARRTGELFF. DNA of the CDR3: TGCAGTGCTCGTCGCACCGGGGAGCTGTTTTTT. J is TRBJ2-2 and V is TRBV20-1; no clear D. The V and J ends lost 5 bases and 4 bases respectively, with 5 bases between them. The CDR3 has 11 residues. CDR1 and CDR2 from the germline V gene are DFQATT and SNEGSKA (reference sequence).

This clonotype was observed at least ten times. The rearrangement joins TRBV21-1 to TRBJ2-3; the table's TRBD1 call for D was not verified on the DNA. TRBV21-1 is termed a pseudogene. The CDR3 consists of 18 residues. Written as DNA, the CDR3 is TGTGCCAGCAGCAATGCCCCCGGGAAAGAACCCGGCACAGATACGCAGTATTTT. Residues: CASSNAPGKEPGTDTQYF.

V and J are TRBV6-1 and TRBJ1-2; no firm D call. The CDR3 loop spans 14 amino acids. Germline CDR1 reads MNHNS; CDR2 reads SASEGT. V was cut by 3 bases and J by 4 bases, with 12 bases left in between. For the CDR3, the DNA is TGTGCCAGCAGTGACGGGTACAGTGGCTATGGCTACACCTTC. Its translation: CASSDGYSGYGYTF.

This clonotype was recorded many times. The chain recombines TRBV6-1 with TRBJ2-1, with 8 bases fitting TRBD1. Looked up from germline, CDR1 is MNHNS and CDR2 is SASEGT. The CDR3 totals 15 residues. J lost 0 bases, V lost 6 bases, and 4 bases had no gene match. The CDR3 region has the DNA TGTGCCAGCAGACCAACAGGGGGCTCCTACAATGAGCAGTTCTTC. Translated: CASRPTGGSYNEQFF.

This chain links TRBV5-1 with TRBJ2-1, with D possibly TRBD2 on 6 matching bases. Germline CDR1 SGHRS, CDR2 YFSETQ. V was trimmed by 1 base and J by 8 bases, leaving 13 bases between them. This CDR3 has 14 residues. In nucleotides, the CDR3 is TGCGCCAGCAGCTTGTGGCGGGATAGGGATGAGCAGTTCTTC. Protein sequence: CASSLWRDRDEQFF. The full variable domain, rest sourced from reference TRBV5-1 and TRBJ2-1, is KAGVTQTPRYLIKTRGQQVTLSCSPISGHRSVSWYQQTPGQGLQFLFEYFSETQRNKGNFPGRFSGRQFSNSRSEMNVSTLELGDSALYLCASSLWRDRDEQFFGPGTRLTVL.

This clonotype has a handful of counts. The rearrangement links TRBV5-1 to TRBJ2-2, with D possibly matching TRBD2 (5 bases). Germline V gene sequence: CDR1 SGHRS, CDR2 YFSETQ. Trimming stripped 0 bases from V and 0 bases from J, with 12 bases between. The CDR3 extends over 17 amino acids. The CDR3 bases are TGCGCCAGCAGCTTGGCGGCGGGCAGCGCGAACACCGGGGAGCTGTTTTTT. Translated: CASSLAAGSANTGELFF.

This clonotype occurred a few times. The chain employs TRBV10-3 and TRBJ2-7, with D perhaps matching TRBD1 (6 bases). Trimming took 2 bases from V and 5 from J, leaving 13 bases between them. Germline CDR1 ENHRY, CDR2 SYGVKD. CDR3 length equals 14 residues. The chain's CDR3 is CAISEPRTVNEQYF. CDR3 nucleotides: TGTGCCATCAGTGAGCCGAGGACAGTTAACGAGCAGTACTTC.

V gene TRBV7-6 combines with J gene TRBJ2-1, with 9 bases matching TRBD2. Germline CDR1 SGHVS, CDR2 FNYEAQ. This CDR3 spans 17 amino acids. Trimming took 1 base from V and 3 from J; bases not matched to a gene: 7. The CDR3 sequence is CASSLVAASGIYNEQFF. Written as DNA, the CDR3 is TGTGCCAGCAGCTTAGTAGCCGCTAGCGGGATCTACAATGAGCAGTTCTTC.

In this sample, this clonotype turned up a few times. J is TRBJ2-5 and V is TRBV20-1, with 8 bases lining up with TRBD1. Trimming took 6 bases from V and 1 from J; bases not matched to a gene: 7. Germline CDR1 DFQATT, CDR2 SNEGSKA (reference sequence). The CDR3 runs to 14 residues. CDR3 coding DNA: TGCAGTGCAGAGCACGACAGGGGCCAAGAGACCCAGTACTTC. It yields the protein CSAEHDRGQETQYF.